The rows below give T cell receptor beta chains drawn from one sample of a study of vaccination and CD4 T cells after COVID-19. One entry per CDR3 protein, called by TCRdb with MiXCR from the PCR reads. The sample carries roughly 7,400 distinct CDR3 sequences, approximately 40% recorded once. No cognate antigen is known for these TCRs. Sequenced material: CD4+ T cells from blood, cultured in vitro. The receptors shown here come from a human donor in good health. CDR3s include the opening cysteine and the closing phenylalanine or tryptophan. The D gene is left open where the match is weak. Where a row states a size, it is once, few, many or the class of an expanded clone; other rows omit it.

.	TRBV27	TRBJ2-2	.	CASSLVGTGELFF	TGTGCCAGCAGTTTAGTGGGGACCGGGGAGCTGTTTTTT
.	TRBV20-1	TRBJ1-1	.	CSAFGQRNTEAFF	TGCAGTGCTTTTGGACAGAGGAACACTGAAGCTTTCTTT
.	TRBV12-3/TRBV12-4	TRBJ1-1	.	CASSSLGNTEAFF	TGTGCCAGCAGTTCCTTAGGAAACACTGAAGCTTTCTTT
TRBD1	TRBV6-5	TRBJ1-1	.	CASSSQGAGDSEAFF	TGTGCCAGCAGTTCACAGGGGGCCGGTGACTCTGAAGCTTTCTTT
.	TRBV20-1	TRBJ1-1	.	CSARVSDTEAFF	TGCAGTGCTAGAGTGTCGGACACTGAAGCTTTCTTT
.	TRBV2	TRBJ2-2	.	CASSWKLNTGELFF	TGTGCCAGCAGCTGGAAGTTAAACACCGGGGAGCTGTTTTTT
.	TRBV6-1	TRBJ1-1	.	CASSELREEAFF	TGTGCCAGCAGTGAATTGAGGGAGGAAGCTTTCTTT
.	TRBV12-3/TRBV12-4	TRBJ1-2	once	CASSSTGKLRGYTF	TGTGCCAGCAGTTCTACAGGGAAATTAAGGGGCTACACCTTC
.	TRBV5-1	TRBJ2-7	.	CASSLVQGSYEQYF	TGCGCCAGCAGCTTGGTCCAGGGATCCTACGAGCAGTACTTC
TRBD1	TRBV7-9	TRBJ1-5	.	CASSLGTRTGADQPQHF	TGTGCCAGCAGCTTAGGGACCCGGACAGGGGCCGATCAGCCCCAGCATTTT
TRBD1	TRBV20-1	TRBJ2-2	.	CSPRTGGNTGELFF	TGCAGTCCTCGGACAGGGGGGAACACCGGGGAGCTGTTTTTT
.	TRBV25-1	TRBJ1-2	.	CGEEDEITMGYTF	TGTGGGGAAGAGGACGAAATAACTATGGGCTACACCTTC
.	TRBV11-2	TRBJ1-1	.	CASSLLIGSTEAFF	TGTGCCAGCAGCTTACTGATAGGGAGCACTGAAGCTTTCTTT
.	TRBV20-1	TRBJ1-5	.	CSAFRVDQPQHF	TGCAGTGCTTTCAGGGTTGATCAGCCCCAGCATTTT
TRBD2	TRBV6-4	TRBJ2-3	.	CASSDSTSGGADTQYF	TGTGCCAGCAGTGACTCGACTAGCGGGGGGGCAGATACGCAGTATTTT
TRBD2	TRBV6-1	TRBJ2-5	.	CASRGLTSEGETQYF	TGTGCCAGCAGGGGTTTGACTAGCGAGGGAGAGACCCAGTACTTC
TRBD1	TRBV7-9	TRBJ1-1	few	CASSLTGGEDTEAFF	TGTGCCAGCAGCTTAACAGGGGGCGAGGACACTGAAGCTTTCTTT
.	TRBV20-1	TRBJ1-5	few	CSARDYGGGQPQHF	TGCAGTGCTAGAGATTATGGTGGTGGTCAGCCCCAGCATTTT
.	TRBV6-1	TRBJ2-5	few	CASSVKGGPGETQYF	TGTGCCAGCAGTGTAAAAGGGGGGCCGGGGGAGACCCAGTACTTC
.	TRBV5-1	TRBJ1-2	.	CASSSARGGGYGYTF	TGCGCCAGCAGCTCAGCTCGAGGGGGGGGCTATGGCTACACCTTC
.	TRBV11-2	TRBJ1-1	.	CASSLGGVMMNTEAFF	TGTGCCAGCAGCTTAGGTGGGGTTATGATGAACACTGAAGCTTTCTTT
.	TRBV7-9	TRBJ1-5	few	CASSSGDQPQHF	TGTGCCAGCAGCTCAGGGGATCAGCCCCAGCATTTT
.	TRBV7-9	TRBJ2-1	few	CASLRGYEQFF	TGTGCCAGCCTTCGGGGTTATGAGCAGTTCTTC